This T cell receptor beta chain comes out of a study of T cell repertoires in cytomegalovirus infection. The CDR3 totals 14 residues. V lost 6 bases and J lost 3; bases outside the gene matches: 4. Germline V CDR1 and CDR2: MNHGY, SAAAGT. TCRdb re-analysed the reads in MiXCR, keeping a single row per CDR3 protein. The sample includes approximately 700,000 distinct CDR3 sequences, 35% of them seen just once. Sequencing was carried out using PBMCs. This receptor was obtained from a human donor in good health (CMV status not recorded). Some clones in this sample may be carry-over from other donors' samples. V usage is TRBV6-8 and J usage is TRBJ2-7, with 11 bases fitting TRBD1. This CDR3 reads CASRGQGVIYEQYF. In DNA form, the CDR3 reads TGTGCCAGCAGGGGACAGGGGGTCATCTACGAGCAGTACTTC.